This T cell receptor beta chain was found in a study of beta chain features in type 1 diabetes. Whole-study results and caveats: More deletions and fewer insertions at VDJ junctions were seen in type 1 diabetes patients. For Type 1 diabetes patients, all four CD4+ subsets carried TCRB CDR3s that were moderately but significantly shorter.

Donors contributed one heparinised blood draw apiece, averaging about 100 mL. The isolated RNA, all of it, was reverse transcribed, so expressed TCRB transcripts were what got sequenced. Sequencing used immunoSEQ multiplex PCR; TCRdb keeps in-frame clones, though not all of them. This table holds 400,000 to 600,000 clones, over 25% found once. Trimming shortened V by 6 bases and J by 6 bases, and 14 bases separated the two germline ends. The CDR3 runs to 14 residues. Germline V CDR1 and CDR2: SNHLY, FYNNEI. Notes on this clone: Its antigen is not known.

The material sequenced was naive CD4+ T cells from blood. This chain connects TRBV2 to TRBJ2-2, with no clear D. The receptor's source is a man younger than 35 in good health. The CDR3 spells CASRIREISGELFF. The CDR3 region has the DNA TGTGCCAGCAGGATACGAGAAATCTCCGGGGAGCTGTTTTTT.